The clone carrying this T cell receptor beta chain was recorded only once. CDR3 length: 13 amino acids. The V gene end was trimmed by 8 bases and the J gene end by 3 bases; junction bases not matched to a gene: 4. The V gene's germline CDR1 is SNHLY and CDR2 FYNNEI. The data stem from a study of blood T cell repertoires in COVID-19. Study overall: Samples representing acute and convalescent COVID-19 were sourced from the United States, Italy and Spain. T cells, B-cell-depleted T cells, or PBMCs provided the cDNA or gDNA that served as material.

Per the original data handling: Cell counts per sample came from amplifying reference gene primers. Sequenced by immunoSEQ multiplex PCR; TCRdb stores in-frame clones only, minus some. V and J calls and clone size are those listed in that table; D and trimming were worked out from the DNA. The data contain under 250,000 clones, roughly nine tenths of them singletons. V is TRBV2 and J is TRBJ1-5; 7 bases are shared with TRBD1. Sequencing was performed on peripheral blood. This receptor was obtained from a woman in her fifties or sixties who had recovered from COVID-19. The CDR3: CASAGGINQPQHF. CDR3 DNA: TGTGCCAGCGCAGGGGGTATCAATCAGCCCCAGCATTTT.